Shown below are 26 T cell receptor beta chains from a single sample sequenced in a study of metastatic and nonmetastatic thyroid tumors. TCRdb re-analyzed the PCR reads through MiXCR. Of approximately 79,000 clones in the sample, roughly 8.6% were seen once. Thyroid surgery had not been preceded by any treatment in any patient. Input material: blood. These receptors originate from a female donor with papillary thyroid cancer or a benign thyroid nodule (not recorded which). Some clones in this sample may be carry-over from other donors' samples.

The rearrangement uses TRBV20-1 and TRBJ2-2, with 11 bases lining up with TRBD1. Germline-derived CDR1 and CDR2 are DFQATT and SNEGSKA (reference sequence). V shed 3 bases and J 5 bases; nucleotides not matched to a gene: 8. The CDR3 covers 16 residues. The CDR3: CSASLSGTGGTGELFF. The CDR3 DNA reads TGCAGTGCTAGCCTTTCCGGGACAGGGGGAACCGGGGAGCTGTTTTTT.

This clone was observed many times. The J gene is TRBJ1-4, the V gene TRBV12-3 or TRBV12-4, with TRBD1 as a possible D gene (5 bases). The length of the CDR3 is 18 residues. V lost 3 bases and J 4 bases, leaving 21 bases between the germline ends. CDR3: CASSFPGRLRLGNEKLFF. CDR3 DNA: TGTGCCAGCAGTTTCCCGGGACGGTTACGATTAGGTAATGAAAAACTGTTTTTT.

V is TRBV14 and J is TRBJ1-3; 7 bases align to TRBD1. Germline loops: CDR1 SGHDN, CDR2 FVKESK. J lost 0 bases, V lost 1 base, and 12 bases had no gene match. This CDR3 region has 19 residues. CDR3 region: CASSQVGDNRGLSGNTIYF. The CDR3 bases are TGTGCCAGCAGCCAAGTTGGGGATAACAGGGGTCTCTCTGGAAACACCATATATTTT.

This clone was found many times. V usage is TRBV12-3 or TRBV12-4 and J usage is TRBJ2-7, with D possibly being TRBD1 (5 bases). V shed 3 bases and J shed 0 bases, with 9 bases lying between them. The CDR3 is made up of 14 amino acids. The CDR3 DNA is TGTGCCAGCAGTTTCCAGGACAACTCCTACGAGCAGTACTTC. Encoded protein: CASSFQDNSYEQYF.

This clone was recorded at least ten times. The V call is TRBV20-1, the J call TRBJ1-6; tentatively, D is TRBD1 (5 bases). V was clipped by 0 bases and J by 9 bases, with 12 bases between them. The CDR3 totals 14 residues. CDR1 is DFQATT, CDR2 SNEGSKA, per germline (reference sequence). CDR3 amino acids: CSARDYGDGSPLHF. CDR3 sequence (DNA): TGCAGTGCTAGAGATTACGGGGACGGTTCACCCCTCCACTTT.

This clone was counted many times. The chain is built from TRBV6-1 and TRBJ1-6; D uncertain. Germline V gives CDR1 MNHNS, CDR2 SASEGT. The germline V and J ends were trimmed by 4 bases and 0 bases, with 13 bases remaining between them. This CDR3 contains 17 residues. Here the CDR3 DNA reads TGTGCCAGCAGTGGAAGAAGAATTCGCTCCTATAATTCACCCCTCCACTTT. Amino acid sequence: CASSGRRIRSYNSPLHF.

There are a few counts of this clone. The CDR3 bases are TGTGCCAGCAGCCAAGATCGAAACCTCTATGGCTACACCTTC. Protein sequence: CASSQDRNLYGYTF. The V and J genes are TRBV3-1 and TRBJ1-2; D call uncertain. V gave up 0 bases and J gave up 4 bases, with 9 bases separating them. CDR1 is LGHDT and CDR2 is YNNKEL in the germline V gene (reference sequence). This CDR3 region has 14 residues.

This clone was observed many times. The chain carries TRBV7-2 and TRBJ2-1; 7 bases are a match to TRBD2. Looked up from germline, CDR1 is SGHTA and CDR2 is FQGNSA. The length of the CDR3 is 15 residues. V lost 1 base and J lost 2; bases outside the gene matches: 2. The CDR3 is CASSLVAGAYNEQFF. CDR3 nucleotides: TGTGCCAGCAGCTTAGTTGCGGGGGCCTACAATGAGCAGTTCTTC.

A remark on this clone: A clone one base away is much larger, so this may be a read error. The CDR3 nucleotides read TGTGCCAGCAGGACGACAGTGAACACTGAAGCTTTCTTT. Translated, it gives CASRTTVNTEAFF. This chain connects TRBV12-3 or TRBV12-4 to TRBJ1-1; the D gene is possibly TRBD1 (5 bases). The CDR3 runs 13 residues. With 6 bases removed from V and 0 bases from J, the gap between germline ends came to 8 bases.

Many counts were recorded for this clone. The chain is built from TRBV5-1 and TRBJ1-6, with unresolved D. The CDR3 has 15 amino acids. The germline CDR1 and CDR2 sequences are SGHRS and YFSETQ. V was clipped by 1 base and J by 6 bases, with 11 bases between them. CDR3 loop: CASSLYGGPNSPLHF. In DNA, the CDR3 is TGCGCCAGCAGCTTGTACGGTGGGCCTAATTCACCCCTCCACTTT. The whole variable domain, remainder taken from reference TRBV5-1 and TRBJ1-6, is KAGVTQTPRYLIKTRGQQVTLSCSPISGHRSVSWYQQTPGQGLQFLFEYFSETQRNKGNFPGRFSGRQFSNSRSEMNVSTLELGDSALYLCASSLYGGPNSPLHFGNGTRLTVT.

The chain carries TRBV4-1 and TRBJ1-5; D is undetermined. The CDR3 extends over 18 amino acids. The ends were cut back, 1 base at V and 0 bases at J, with 16 bases in the middle. Germline V gene lookup returns CDR1 MGHRA and CDR2 YSYEKL. In nucleotides, the CDR3 is TGCGCCAGCAGCCAAGTGGGAACACTGTCCCCTAGCAATCAGCCCCAGCATTTT. Amino acids: CASSQVGTLSPSNQPQHF.

This clone has ten or more counts. The V and J genes are TRBV15 and TRBJ2-7, with D possibly TRBD1 on 6 matching bases. The ends were cut back, 2 bases at V and 7 bases at J, with 12 bases in the middle. The length of the CDR3 is 13 residues. CDR1 and CDR2 (germline): LNHNV, YYDKDF (reference sequence). CDR3 amino acids: CATSRPDSSEQYF. CDR3 DNA sequence: TGTGCCACCAGCAGACCGGACAGTTCGGAGCAGTACTTC.

This clone occurred a few times. Distinct nucleotide sequences in the sample also encode this CDR3. The CDR3 sequence is CASSSGGPYEQYF. The DNA of the CDR3 is TGTGCCAGCAGTTCAGGAGGGCCTTACGAGCAGTACTTC. The chain employs TRBV27 and TRBJ2-7; D perhaps matches TRBD2 (6 bases). CDR3 length equals 13 residues. Germline CDR1 and CDR2: MNHEY and SMNVEV (reference sequence). Trimming took off 4 bases at V and 4 bases at J, with 11 bases between the two ends.

Comments on this clone: A read error may explain this, as a much larger clone is one base away. The chain carries TRBV10-3 and TRBJ2-2; weak D call: TRBD2 (6 bases). CDR1 and CDR2 from the germline V gene are ENHRY and SYGVKD. The V gene lost 6 bases and the J gene lost 4 bases, with 15 bases spanning the gap. This CDR3 has 15 amino acids. The CDR3 loop reads CAISKWGEVTGELFF. DNA for the CDR3: TGTGCCATCAGCAAGTGGGGGGAGGTCACCGGGGAGCTGTTTTTT.

In regard to this clone: Just one base apart from a much larger clone, this may be a read error. This rearrangement joins TRBV19 to TRBJ2-1, with D unclear. The CDR3 runs to 11 residues. V was shortened by 10 bases and J by 4 bases, with 8 bases between the two germline ends. Germline CDR1 LNHDA, CDR2 SQIVND (reference sequence). CDR3: CAIRRYNEQFF. CDR3 DNA: TGTGCCATCCGACGGTACAATGAGCAGTTCTTC.

In this sample, this clone turned up many times. The chain uses TRBV6-1 and TRBJ2-1; 9 positions agree with TRBD2. The CDR3 loop spans 15 amino acids. Per germline, CDR1 MNHNS and CDR2 SASEGT. The J segment lost 7 bases and the V segment lost 6 bases, leaving 10 bases of the junction unmatched. CDR3 sequence (DNA): TGTGCCAGCAGGGCCGCGGGGGGGCCCTGGAATGAGCAGTTCTTC. Amino acid sequence: CASRAAGGPWNEQFF.

This clone appeared many times. The chain is built from TRBV13 and TRBJ2-5; a weak D match, TRBD1 (5 bases). V lost 4 bases and J lost 5, with 17 bases in between. The CDR3 has 15 amino acids. Germline CDR1 PRHDT, CDR2 FYEKMQ (reference sequence). The CDR3 coding sequence is TGTGCCAGCAGCTCCAGGGCAGGGTCTGCGGAGACCCAGTACTTC. It yields the protein CASSSRAGSAETQYF.

This clone showed up many times. The chain employs TRBV12-3 or TRBV12-4 and TRBJ1-2; 12 nucleotides match TRBD1. V lost 5 bases and J lost 7; bases outside the gene matches: 5. There are 14 residues in the CDR3. CDR3 loop: CASSRDRGQSGYTF. The CDR3 region has the DNA TGTGCCAGCAGTCGGGACAGGGGGCAGAGTGGCTACACCTTC.

This clone was seen many times. This sequence joins TRBV5-4 and TRBJ1-2; 9 bases align to TRBD1. The germline V gene has CDR1 SGHNT and CDR2 YYREEE (reference sequence). Losses at the gene ends were 4 bases for V and 8 bases for J; bases not matched to a gene: 12. The CDR3 has 15 amino acids. The CDR3 sequence: CASSMGDRDFPGYTF. CDR3 in DNA: TGTGCCAGCAGCATGGGGGACAGGGACTTTCCCGGCTACACCTTC.

This clone has ten or more counts. The chain has TRBV12-3 or TRBV12-4 and TRBJ2-1; TRBD1 agrees at 10 bases. V gave up 6 bases and J gave up 3 bases; unmatched junction bases: 5. This CDR3 comprises 15 residues. The CDR3 spells CASSPGQGGYNEQFF. For the CDR3, the DNA is TGTGCCAGCAGCCCCGGACAGGGGGGCTACAATGAGCAGTTCTTC.

This clone was seen ten or more times. This sequence joins TRBV3-1 and TRBJ2-5, with TRBD2 as a possible D gene (5 bases). The CDR3 length is 14 residues. CDR1 is LGHDT and CDR2 is YNNKEL in the germline V gene (reference sequence). V dropped 4 bases and J dropped 2 bases, with 11 bases sitting between them. The CDR3 coding sequence is TGTGCCAGCAGCCGGAATGGACTTCAAGAGACCCAGTACTTC. It specifies CASSRNGLQETQYF.

The rearrangement links TRBV9 to TRBJ2-4; D is possibly TRBD1 (5 bases). Per germline, CDR1 SGDLS and CDR2 YYNGEE. The CDR3 has 15 amino acids. V was cut by 0 bases and J by 6 bases, with 13 bases left in between. The CDR3 DNA follows: TGTGCCAGCAGCGTAGAGGGCAGGGATGTAAACATTCAGTACTTC. The encoded protein is CASSVEGRDVNIQYF.

This clone was detected ten times or more. The chain employs TRBV20-1 and TRBJ2-7; TRBD1 matches 11 bases. CDR3 length: 13 residues. V was clipped by 7 bases and J by 8 bases; unmatched bases: 10. Germline CDR1 reads DFQATT; CDR2 reads SNEGSKA (reference sequence). This chain's CDR3 is CSVGGTGGLKQYF. The CDR3 DNA sequence: TGCAGTGTCGGCGGGACAGGGGGTTTGAAGCAGTACTTC.

As regards this clone: At one boundary the junction diverges from the germline segment, which might be a read error. The chain employs TRBV7-6 and TRBJ2-1, with TRBD2 matching over 7 bases. Germline values: CDR1 SGHVS, CDR2 FNYEAQ. The CDR3 has 16 amino acids. For the CDR3, the DNA is TGTGCTAGCAGACCCTATCTAGCGGAGTCCTACAATGAGCAGTTCTTT. Encoded protein: CASRPYLAESYNEQFF.

This clone was recorded many times. V and J are TRBV7-2 and TRBJ1-1; D is undetermined. V was shortened by 3 bases and J by 11 bases, with 10 bases between the two germline ends. The CDR3 is 11 residues long. CDR1 and CDR2 from the germline V gene are SGHTA and FQGNSA. CDR3: CASSLGNMAFF. In DNA form, the CDR3 reads TGTGCCAGCAGCTTGGGCAACATGGCTTTCTTT.

The V call is TRBV3-1, the J call TRBJ2-2, with TRBD2 matching over 8 bases. Germline V CDR1 and CDR2: LGHDT, YNNKEL (reference sequence). This CDR3 spans 20 amino acids. V trimming: 4 bases; J trimming: 0 bases; junction bases outside the gene matches: 16. The CDR3 DNA follows: TGTGCCAGCAGCCCCTATCGGGGGGGGCCTTTGTTCGCGAACACCGGGGAGCTGTTTTTT. As protein: CASSPYRGGPLFANTGELFF.